This T cell receptor (beta chain) was identified during a study of control samples from healthy donors and cancer patients (TCRdb year 2020). In its sample, this clone was seen once. Its antigen is not yet known. No base quality information exists; no much larger clone differs at one position. Library construction relied on the immunoSEQ multiplex PCR assay. The immuneACCESS repertoire file appears here via TCRdb, limited to in-frame rearrangements. These files lack a portion of the clones; in checked studies, under half of the deficit traces to unresolved V genes, and the cause of the others is not known. This sample comprises about 160,000 clones, 90% to 95% of them detected only once. The top ten clonotypes cover less than 15% of the sample. The CDR3 runs 16 amino acids, cysteine and phenylalanine included. Left in the record is the CDR3 DNA by itself, 48 bases read in frame from the first base. The germline V gene sets CDR1 to SGHDT and CDR2 to YYEEEE. The germline V and J ends show losses of 2 bases and 1 base respectively, and no gene match explains 4 bases of the junction.

The TCR was taken from a man in his sixties with colorectal cancer. This chain joins TRBV5-6 to TRBJ2-2, with 8 middle bases fitting TRBD1. The material sequenced was PBMCs. The nucleotide sequence reads as follows: TGTGCCAGCAGCTTCCAGGGGGCCAAGAACACCGGGGAGCTGTTTTTT. Translated, it gives CASSFQGAKNTGELFF.